Following are 11 T cell receptor beta chains from one sample sequenced in a study of blood T cell repertoires in COVID-19. This table comes from immunoSEQ multiplex PCR, and its TCRdb copy is limited to in-frame clones, with some not included. The sample consists of 200,000 to 250,000 clones, roughly 87% of them appearing once. The specimen sequenced was peripheral blood. Receptor source: a man aged 35 to 55 with active or convalescent COVID-19.

V is TRBV28 and J is TRBJ2-7, with 11 bases that match TRBD2. V lost 5 bases, J lost 9 bases, and 30 bases stayed unmatched. CDR3 length equals 21 residues. Germline V CDR1 and CDR2: MDHEN, SYDVKM. The CDR3 here is CASSGPIRLAGLPPTSAAQYF. The CDR3 DNA reads as TGTGCCAGCAGTGGGCCCATCCGACTAGCGGGACTACCTCCTACGAGCGCGGCGCAGTACTTC.

The V call is TRBV27, the J call TRBJ2-7; 7 bases align to TRBD2. Germline values: CDR1 MNHEY, CDR2 SMNVEV (reference sequence). V gave up 2 bases and J gave up 7 bases; unmatched junction bases: 5. The CDR3 loop spans 13 amino acids. CDR3 in DNA: TGTGCCAGCAGTTTAGGGCGGGAGAGAGAGCAGTACTTC. Its protein product is CASSLGREREQYF.

The chain joins TRBV5-4 to TRBJ2-2; 9 bases agree with TRBD1. CDR1 is SGHNT and CDR2 is YYREEE in the germline V gene (reference sequence). V lost 4 bases, J lost 3 bases, and 4 bases stayed unmatched. The CDR3 runs 15 residues. The CDR3 DNA reads as TGTGCCAGCAGCCCTCGACAGGGGGACACCGGGGAGCTGTTTTTT. Protein sequence: CASSPRQGDTGELFF. The whole variable domain, filled in from reference TRBV5-4 and TRBJ2-2, reads ETGVTQSPTHLIKTRGQQVTLRCSSQSGHNTVSWYQQALGQGPQFIFQYYREEENGRGNFPPRFSGLQFPNYSSELNVNALELDDSALYLCASSPRQGDTGELFFGEGSRLTVL.

The chain combines TRBV19 with TRBJ1-2; D gene unclear. Germline assignment: CDR1 LNHDA and CDR2 SQIVND (reference sequence). V dropped 6 bases and J dropped 0 bases, with 8 bases sitting between them. This CDR3 has 13 amino acids. The CDR3 DNA sequence: TGTGCCAGTAGAAGTAGAACTAACTATGGCTACACCTTC. Protein: CASRSRTNYGYTF.

The chain employs TRBV6-4 and TRBJ1-1; D might be TRBD1 (6 bases). Trimming took 5 bases from V and 2 from J, leaving 12 bases between them. In germline, CDR1 is MRHNA, CDR2 SNTAGT. The CDR3 totals 14 residues. CDR3 loop: CASSPDRVNTEAFF. CDR3 nucleotides: TGTGCCAGCAGTCCGGACAGAGTTAACACTGAAGCTTTCTTT.

This clone was recorded a few times. CDR3 nucleotides: TGTGCCAGCAGGGGACAGGGCGTTGAAGCTTTCTTT. Its protein is CASRGQGVEAFF. This chain uses TRBV6-5 with TRBJ1-1; TRBD1 matches at 9 bases. Trimming took 6 bases from V and 7 from J; bases not matched to a gene: 3. Germline values: CDR1 MNHEY, CDR2 SVGAGI. This CDR3 has 12 residues.

The chain links TRBV7-6 to TRBJ1-5; D not resolved. The CDR3 runs to 16 residues. Germline V gene lookup returns CDR1 SGHVS and CDR2 FNYEAQ. V gave up 5 bases and J gave up 0 bases, with 14 bases separating them. CDR3 residues: CASSPSSRGSNQPQHF. Written as DNA, the CDR3 is TGTGCCAGCAGCCCCTCTTCGCGGGGTAGCAATCAGCCCCAGCATTTT. Combining the CDR3 with reference TRBV7-6 and TRBJ1-5 gives the whole variable domain GAGVSQSPRYKVTKRGQDVALRCDPISGHVSLYWYRQALGQGPEFLTYFNYEAQQDKSGLPNDRFSAERPEGSISTLTIQRTEQRDSAMYRCASSPSSRGSNQPQHFGDGTRLSIL.

The rearrangement joins TRBV4-1 to TRBJ2-7, with TRBD2 identical over 11 bases. The CDR3 runs to 15 residues. Germline V gives CDR1 MGHRA, CDR2 YSYEKL. The V gene end was trimmed by 4 bases and the J gene end by 2 bases; junction bases not matched to a gene: 4. Written as DNA, the CDR3 is TGCGCCAGCAGCCGGAATAGCGGGAGGGCCTACGAGCAGTACTTC. It is translated as CASSRNSGRAYEQYF.

The CDR3 loop is CASSLASGVSSYEQYF. DNA of the CDR3: TGTGCCAGCAGCTTAGCGTCAGGGGTATCCTCCTACGAGCAGTACTTC. The chain is built from TRBV7-9 and TRBJ2-7; TRBD1 is a possible D gene (6 bases). Trimming took 0 bases from V and 0 from J, leaving 12 bases between them. This CDR3 has 16 amino acids. Germline CDR1 SEHNR, CDR2 FQNEAQ (reference sequence).

The CDR3: CASSQGDYSGNTIYF. Written as DNA, the CDR3 is TGCGCCAGCAGCCAGGGGGACTACTCTGGAAACACCATATATTTT. The chain has TRBV4-1 and TRBJ1-3, with D possibly matching TRBD1 (5 bases). With 3 bases removed from V and 0 bases from J, the gap between germline ends came to 9 bases. Germline values: CDR1 MGHRA, CDR2 YSYEKL. CDR3 length: 15 residues.

J is TRBJ2-3 and V is TRBV5-1, with 14 positions matching TRBD2. This CDR3 region has 18 residues. J gave up 5 bases and V 2 bases, and 10 bases lay outside the gene matches. Germline values: CDR1 SGHRS, CDR2 YFSETQ. The CDR3, as DNA: TGCGCCAGCAGCTTCACGACTAGCGGGAGGGCCGTCAGAGATACGCAGTATTTT. Residues: CASSFTTSGRAVRDTQYF.